This paragraph covers one T cell receptor beta chain sequence. The CDR3 covers 14 residues. J was trimmed by 1 base and V by 10 bases; bases with no gene match: 5. The germline V gene has CDR1 MNHEY and CDR2 SMNVEV (reference sequence). This entry belongs to a study of shared clonotypes between healthy human individuals. TCRdb keeps only in-frame clones here, not all; method: immunoSEQ multiplex PCR. The data contain fewer than 400,000 clones, around 72% of them seen just once; the ten biggest clones take up approximately 10%. The rearrangement uses TRBV27 and TRBJ2-2; 8 positions agree with TRBD2. The clonotype was recovered from a young man in good health. The source material was memory CD4+ T cells sorted from blood. As to subset: CD45RA-negative fraction. This CDR3 reads CATALAVNTGELFF. The CDR3 coding sequence is TGTGCCACCGCACTAGCGGTGAACACCGGGGAGCTGTTTTTT.